A single sample gave rise to the 28 T cell receptor beta chains below, sequenced in a study of T cell repertoires in cytomegalovirus infection. Using its own MiXCR run on the reads, TCRdb lists one record per CDR3 protein. The profile shows about 310,000 distinct CDR3 sequences, 20% to 25% of them singletons. No antigen is known for these receptors. The sequencing here drew on cultured PBMCs, taken from culture after CMV antigen stimulation. Every receptor here comes from a human donor in good health (CMV status not recorded). Some clones in this sample may be carry-over from other donors' samples.

This clonotype was picked up a small number of times. V is TRBV10-2 and J is TRBJ2-3; D ambiguous. Trimming shortened V by 6 bases and J by 5 bases, and 9 bases separated the two germline ends. Germline V lookup: CDR1 WSHSY, CDR2 SAAADI. The CDR3 loop spans 12 amino acids. The CDR3: CASRAALDTQYF. The DNA for the CDR3 is TGCGCCAGCAGGGCGGCACTAGATACGCAGTATTTT.

The V gene is TRBV12-3 or TRBV12-4, the J gene TRBJ2-1; no clear D gene. The CDR3 runs to 15 residues. Trimming pared 7 bases from V and 9 bases from J, leaving 22 bases between. The CDR3 DNA follows: TGTGCCAGCATTTCCCCACTAATGGGCTCGGTTGAGCAGTTCTTC. As protein: CASISPLMGSVEQFF.

In its sample, this clonotype was seen a few times. The chain recombines TRBV4-1 with TRBJ2-6; D unclear. The CDR3 has 16 amino acids. The germline V gene encodes CDR1 MGHRA and CDR2 YSYEKL. V was pared by 6 bases and J by 3 bases, with 15 bases between. The CDR3 DNA reads as TGCGCCAGCAGAAGCAAAGCAGGTGGTGGGGCCAACGTCCTGACTTTC. Its protein is CASRSKAGGGANVLTF.

This clonotype was counted only a few times. DNA of the CDR3: TGCAGCGTTGAAATGCGCCAGGAACTCACTAACTATGGCTACACCTTC. It codes for CSVEMRQELTNYGYTF. The rearrangement links TRBV29-1 to TRBJ1-2; no definite D call. Trimming shortened V by 2 bases and J by 0 bases, and 16 bases separated the two germline ends. Per germline, CDR1 SQVTM and CDR2 ANQGSEA. The CDR3 extends over 16 amino acids.

The V call is TRBV7-9, the J call TRBJ2-7; TRBD2 matches at 7 bases. V trimming: 5 bases; J trimming: 5 bases; junction bases outside the gene matches: 12. Germline V lookup: CDR1 SEHNR, CDR2 FQNEAQ (reference sequence). The CDR3 extends over 15 amino acids. CDR3 residues: CASSPPDSGGDEQYF. The CDR3, as DNA: TGTGCCAGCAGCCCACCAGATTCGGGAGGCGACGAGCAGTACTTC. The variable domain in full, with the rest retrieved from reference TRBV7-9 and TRBJ2-7, is DTGVSQNPRHKITKRGQNVTFRCDPISEHNRLYWYRQTLGQGPEFLTYFQNEAQLEKSRLLSDRFSAERPKGSFSTLEIQRTEQGDSAMYLCASSPPDSGGDEQYFGPGTRLTVT.

This clonotype was detected ten times or more. V and J are TRBV19 and TRBJ1-6; D not certain. CDR3 length: 16 residues. V lost 3 bases, J lost 0 bases, and 9 bases lay in between. Germline V gene sequence: CDR1 LNHDA, CDR2 SQIVND (reference sequence). The CDR3 nucleotides are TGTGCCAGTAGTATGAGGTCGATCTCCTATAATTCACCCCTCCACTTT. Its protein product is CASSMRSISYNSPLHF.

The CDR3 here is CASSVGRESRYTF. The CDR3 nucleotides read TGTGCCAGCAGCGTCGGACGGGAATCTCGCTACACCTTC. The chain carries TRBV2 and TRBJ1-2; unclear D gene. The CDR3 loop spans 13 amino acids. In germline, CDR1 is SNHLY, CDR2 FYNNEI. V was trimmed by 6 bases and J by 9 bases, leaving 17 bases between them.

This clonotype has ten or more counts. J is TRBJ1-2 and V is TRBV7-2; the match to TRBD1 covers 7 bases. With V trimmed by 5 bases and J by 2 bases, 11 bases remained unmatched. The CDR3 consists of 16 residues. Germline CDR1 is SGHTA and CDR2 is FQGNSA. The CDR3 nucleotides read TGTGCCAGCAGCCGAACCGGGACAGCGGCGAACTATGGCTACACCTTC. Its translation: CASSRTGTAANYGYTF.

This clonotype showed up just a few times. V is TRBV10-3 and J is TRBJ2-1, with unresolved D. The CDR3 totals 17 residues. Per germline, CDR1 ENHRY and CDR2 SYGVKD. V lost 2 bases, J lost 1 base, and 15 bases lay in between. CDR3 region: CAISERNGVVSYNEQFF. Here the CDR3 DNA reads TGTGCCATCAGTGAGAGAAATGGGGTAGTGTCCTACAATGAGCAGTTCTTC.

The chain uses TRBV7-3 and TRBJ2-3; D ambiguous. Trimming left V 5 bases short and J 3 bases short, with 9 bases between. The CDR3 is 13 amino acids. The germline V gene encodes CDR1 SGHTA and CDR2 FQGTGA. CDR3 DNA sequence: TGTGCCAGCAGCCCCCCCGTAACAGATACGCAGTATTTT. Protein: CASSPPVTDTQYF.

The chain uses TRBV6-2 or TRBV6-3 and TRBJ1-1; D remains unclear. The CDR3 totals 14 residues. Trimming took 6 bases from V and 8 from J, leaving 19 bases between them. The germline CDR1 and CDR2 sequences are MNHEY and SVGEGT. CDR3 loop: CASRPPTYTDEAFF. CDR3 in DNA: TGTGCCAGCAGACCCCCAACATACACAGACGAAGCTTTCTTT.

The V gene is TRBV5-4, the J gene TRBJ2-1; perhaps D is TRBD1 or TRBD2 (5 bases each). Germline V CDR1 and CDR2: SGHNT, YYREEE (reference sequence). Trimming took off 1 base at V and 4 bases at J, with 12 bases between the two ends. This CDR3 is built from 15 residues. DNA of the CDR3: TGTGCCAGCAGCTTGAGTCTGAGGGGATACAATGAGCAGTTCTTC. Its translation: CASSLSLRGYNEQFF.

The chain links TRBV10-3 to TRBJ2-5; TRBD2 is a possible D gene (6 bases). CDR3 length: 15 amino acids. The germline V and J ends were trimmed by 2 bases and 1 base, with 11 bases remaining between them. CDR1 is ENHRY, CDR2 SYGVKD, per germline. CDR3 DNA: TGTGCCATCAGTGAGCCCGGGGACTCCCAAGAGACCCAGTACTTC. Its protein is CAISEPGDSQETQYF.

The chain recombines TRBV28 with TRBJ2-1; TRBD2 is a possible D gene (6 bases). The V end was cut by 9 bases, the J end by 1 base, with 10 bases between. The CDR3 loop spans 13 amino acids. Germline-derived CDR1 and CDR2 are MDHEN and SYDVKM. Here the CDR3 DNA reads TGTGCCAGTCGGGAGTCGTCCTACAATGAGCAGTTCTTC. This codes for CASRESSYNEQFF.

The V and J genes are TRBV6-2 or TRBV6-3 and TRBJ2-7, with D hard to call. V was cut by 5 bases and J by 3 bases, with 5 bases left in between. Per germline, CDR1 MNHEY and CDR2 SVGEGT. The CDR3 is made up of 11 amino acids. The CDR3 loop is CASSDVYEQYF. The CDR3, as DNA: TGTGCCAGCAGTGATGTCTACGAGCAGTACTTC.

This chain connects TRBV7-2 to TRBJ2-7, with D tentatively TRBD1 (6 bases). CDR1 is SGHTA and CDR2 is FQGNSA in the germline V gene. The CDR3 runs 12 residues. Trimming removed 11 bases at V and 6 bases at J, with 17 bases between. CDR3 coding DNA: TGTGCCGAAAGGGGGACCGGTTTCGAGCAGTACTTC. This sequence encodes CAERGTGFEQYF.

This clonotype was observed a few times. The germline gene is not matched at one end of the junction; a read error may be the cause. The genes are TRBV7-7 and TRBJ1-2; D possibly corresponds to TRBD1 (5 bases). CDR1 is SSHAT and CDR2 is FNYEAQ in the germline V gene (reference sequence). The CDR3 has 16 residues. This CDR3 is CASSLESPRVNYGYTF. The CDR3 coding sequence is TGTGCTAGCAGCTTAGAATCTCCCAGGGTCAACTATGGCTACACCTTC.

This clonotype was seen a handful of times. The J gene is TRBJ1-5, the V gene TRBV19; a weak D match, TRBD1 (5 bases). V was shortened by 3 bases and J by 2 bases, with 14 bases between the two germline ends. CDR3 size: 16 residues. The germline CDR1 and CDR2 sequences are LNHDA and SQIVND (reference sequence). The CDR3 loop is CASSIPRLGGNQPQHF. The CDR3 DNA sequence: TGTGCCAGTAGTATTCCTCGACTGGGGGGCAATCAGCCCCAGCATTTT.

J is TRBJ2-4 and V is TRBV2; 7 bases are shared with TRBD2. After removal of 10 bases from V and 4 bases from J, the junction contained 7 bases not matched to a gene. This CDR3 is 13 amino acids long. CDR1 SNHLY and CDR2 FYNNEI come from the germline V gene. This chain's CDR3 is CATIPSGKNIQYF. The CDR3 DNA follows: TGTGCCACTATTCCTAGCGGAAAAAACATTCAGTACTTC.

The rearrangement links TRBV29-1 to TRBJ1-2, with D possibly being TRBD1 (5 bases). The ends were cut back, 1 base at V and 4 bases at J, with 13 bases in the middle. The CDR3 loop spans 14 amino acids. Looked up from germline, CDR1 is SQVTM and CDR2 is ANQGSEA. The CDR3 region has the DNA TGCAGCGTTGAAGCTCCGGGGGAAAGCTATGGCTACACCTTC. It translates to CSVEAPGESYGYTF.

This clonotype has more than one count but fewer than ten. This chain links TRBV7-2 with TRBJ2-7; 8 bases map to TRBD2. Germline assignment: CDR1 SGHTA and CDR2 FQGNSA. CDR3 size: 12 residues. The V and J ends lost 8 bases and 2 bases, in that order; junction bases with no gene match: 2. The CDR3 is CASGTRTYEQYF. Written as DNA, the CDR3 is TGTGCCAGCGGGACTAGGACCTACGAGCAGTACTTC.

This clonotype was seen a handful of times. V usage is TRBV6-2 or TRBV6-3 and J usage is TRBJ1-2, with TRBD1 as a possible D gene (6 bases). The CDR3 covers 15 residues. Trimming took off 2 bases at V and 5 bases at J, with 15 bases between the two ends. Germline assignment: CDR1 MNHEY and CDR2 SVGEGT. CDR3 sequence reads: CASSYAGAVEYGYTF. The CDR3 DNA sequence: TGTGCCAGCAGTTACGCGGGGGCCGTTGAGTATGGCTACACCTTC.

In this sample, this clonotype turned up a few times. The V and J genes are TRBV7-3 and TRBJ2-1; perhaps TRBD1 as D (5 bases). V shed 4 bases and J shed 9 bases, with 13 bases lying between them. Germline loops: CDR1 SGHTA, CDR2 FQGTGA. The length of the CDR3 is 13 residues. DNA for the CDR3: TGTGCCAGCAGCTCAGCAGGGTTAGGTGAGCAGTTCTTC. Protein: CASSSAGLGEQFF.

Only a few counts were recorded for this clonotype. The CDR3 spells CASSERAGVGEQFF. As DNA, the CDR3 is TGTGCCAGCAGTGAGCGGGCGGGAGTTGGGGAGCAGTTCTTC. The V and J genes are TRBV27 and TRBJ2-1; 7 bases fit TRBD2. The CDR3 runs 14 residues. V shed 5 bases, J shed 10 bases, and the junction held 11 bases outside the gene matches. Germline CDR1 reads MNHEY; CDR2 reads SMNVEV (reference sequence).

V usage is TRBV19 and J usage is TRBJ1-4; a weak D match, TRBD1 (6 bases). The CDR3 runs 13 residues. Trimming pared 5 bases from V and 6 bases from J, leaving 10 bases between. From germline, CDR1 is LNHDA and CDR2 SQIVND (reference sequence). The CDR3 loop is CASSRGGDEKLFF. DNA for the CDR3: TGTGCCAGTAGTCGGGGGGGCGATGAAAAACTGTTTTTT.

This clonotype was seen more than once but under ten times. This chain links TRBV19 with TRBJ2-1, with 9 bases matching TRBD2. In germline, CDR1 is LNHDA, CDR2 SQIVND (reference sequence). This CDR3 region has 16 residues. V shed 4 bases and J 6 bases; nucleotides not matched to a gene: 10. The CDR3 DNA reads as TGTGCCAGTAGTAGGACCCCAGCGGGAGGTTTCAATGAGCAGTTCTTC. Protein sequence: CASSRTPAGGFNEQFF.

The gene calls are TRBV18 and TRBJ1-6; D not certain. V was pared by 2 bases and J by 8 bases, with 4 bases between. The CDR3 spans 12 residues. Germline V gene sequence: CDR1 KGHSH, CDR2 LQKENI. CDR3 in amino acids: CASSPGDSPLHF. CDR3 in DNA: TGTGCCAGCTCACCAGGGGATTCACCCCTCCACTTT. Filled out from reference TRBV18 and TRBJ1-6, the complete variable domain reads NAGVMQNPRHLVRRRGQEARLRCSPMKGHSHVYWYRQLPEEGLKFMVYLQKENIIDESGMPKERFSAEFPKEGPSILRIQQVVRGDSAAYFCASSPGDSPLHFGNGTRLTVT.

A few counts support this clonotype. J is TRBJ2-3 and V is TRBV7-9; 10 nucleotides align to TRBD2. The CDR3 is 19 residues long. The junction had 15 bases not matched to a gene; V was cut back by 4 bases and J by 2 bases. CDR1 is SEHNR, CDR2 FQNEAQ, per germline (reference sequence). The CDR3 sequence: CASSSPYRASGSITDTQYF. The CDR3 nucleotides are TGTGCCAGCAGCTCCCCGTATCGGGCTAGCGGGAGTATCACAGATACGCAGTATTTT.